The entry below gives a single T cell receptor beta chain sequence along with its context. The antigen is not known. This record comes from a study of T cell clones after liver transplantation. Study observations and caveats: Rather than being deleted, graft donor-reactive T cells may have moved into the graft.

The V gene lost 5 bases and the J gene lost 5 bases, with 20 bases spanning the gap. The CDR3 sequence is 16 residues long. Germline CDR1 and CDR2: MNHEY and SMNVEV (reference sequence). The table came from immunoSEQ multiplex PCR; TCRdb's copy has only in-frame clones and leaves some out. This sample has some 110,000 clones, with 82% found just once. This TCR was sampled from a human donor who received a liver transplant. This sample comprised CD4+ T cells from blood, obtained before liver transplant. This sequence joins TRBV27 and TRBJ2-3; possibly TRBD1 for D (6 bases). The CDR3 spells CASSLAHRVPGDTQYF. CDR3 nucleotides: TGTGCCAGCAGTCTCGCTCACAGGGTCCCCGGAGATACGCAGTATTTT.